The 9 T cell receptor beta chains below were found in one sample sequenced in a study of cytomegalovirus exposure and HLA in healthy donors. PCR amplification relied on 60 Vbeta primers (plus 13 Jbeta primers). Sequencing used immunoSEQ multiplex PCR; TCRdb keeps in-frame clones, though not all of them. Of 130,000 or so clones detected, roughly four fifths appear once; the ten largest clones hold 1.5% to 2%. The sequenced material came from PBMCs. All receptors derive from a female donor in good health and CMV-seronegative.

This clone was seen just once. CDR3 bases: TGTGCCAGCAGCTCCCGAGACTCGGGACAGGGGGGTTTGGAGACCCAGTACTTC. Protein: CASSSRDSGQGGLETQYF. The V and J genes are TRBV5-6 and TRBJ2-5; 11 nucleotides align to TRBD1. Trimming at V came to 3 bases and at J to 5 bases, leaving 15 bases not matched to a gene. The CDR3 runs 18 residues. Germline CDR1 is SGHDT and CDR2 is YYEEEE.

The genes are TRBV19 and TRBJ1-5; no definite D call. Germline CDR1 and CDR2: LNHDA and SQIVND (reference sequence). Trimming pared 0 bases from V and 6 bases from J, leaving 12 bases between. The CDR3 contains 15 residues. The CDR3 region is CASSIELTGIQPQHF. The CDR3, as DNA: TGTGCCAGTAGTATAGAACTTACGGGTATTCAGCCCCAGCATTTT. The full variable domain, rest sourced from reference TRBV19 and TRBJ1-5, is DGGITQSPKYLFRKEGQNVTLSCEQNLNHDAMYWYRQDPGQGLRLIYYSQIVNDFQKGDIAEGYSVSREKKESFPLTVTSAQKNPTAFYLCASSIELTGIQPQHFGDGTRLSIL.

This chain joins TRBV13 and TRBJ2-3; 12 bases agree with TRBD2. From germline, CDR1 is PRHDT and CDR2 FYEKMQ (reference sequence). The CDR3 length is 19 residues. Losses at the gene ends were 3 bases for V and 6 bases for J; bases not matched to a gene: 16. CDR3 in amino acids: CASSLVDWASGRAADTQYF. The CDR3 nucleotides read TGTGCCAGCAGCTTGGTGGATTGGGCTAGCGGGAGGGCGGCGGATACGCAGTATTTT.

V usage is TRBV11-3 and J usage is TRBJ2-3; TRBD2 agrees at 10 bases. The CDR3 is 19 residues long. V gave up 2 bases and J gave up 0 bases; unmatched junction bases: 11. Germline V CDR1 and CDR2: SGHNT, YENEEA. CDR3 protein: CASSLLMASGRRSTDTQYF. CDR3 nucleotide sequence: TGTGCCAGCAGCTTATTAATGGCTAGCGGGAGACGTAGCACAGATACGCAGTATTTT.

The V call is TRBV5-4, the J call TRBJ2-4, with 10 bases lining up with TRBD1. CDR1 is SGHNT, CDR2 YYREEE, per germline (reference sequence). The CDR3 runs 16 residues. J lost 6 bases, V lost 5 bases, and 11 bases had no gene match. For the CDR3, the DNA is TGTGCCAGCAGTCCCCGGGACAGGGGTATCTCAAACATTCAGTACTTC. Translated: CASSPRDRGISNIQYF. The variable domain in full, with the rest retrieved from reference TRBV5-4 and TRBJ2-4, is ETGVTQSPTHLIKTRGQQVTLRCSSQSGHNTVSWYQQALGQGPQFIFQYYREEENGRGNFPPRFSGLQFPNYSSELNVNALELDDSALYLCASSPRDRGISNIQYFGAGTRLSVL.

The V call is TRBV5-4, the J call TRBJ2-5, with TRBD1 matching over 9 bases. V shed 0 bases, J shed 2 bases, and the junction held 2 bases outside the gene matches. CDR1 and CDR2 (germline): SGHNT, YYREEE (reference sequence). The CDR3 consists of 15 residues. DNA for the CDR3: TGTGCCAGCAGCTTGGGACAGGGGGTTCAAGAGACCCAGTACTTC. This gives the protein CASSLGQGVQETQYF.

This clone has a handful of counts. The chain uses TRBV7-9 and TRBJ1-2; no firm D call. The CDR3 loop spans 12 amino acids. Trimming took off 5 bases at V and 7 bases at J, with 11 bases between the two ends. In germline, CDR1 is SEHNR, CDR2 FQNEAQ (reference sequence). The CDR3 here is CASSQNRAGYTF. CDR3 nucleotide sequence: TGTGCCAGCAGCCAGAACAGAGCTGGCTACACCTTC. The entire variable domain, with the rest obtained from reference TRBV7-9 and TRBJ1-2, is as follows: DTGVSQNPRHKITKRGQNVTFRCDPISEHNRLYWYRQTLGQGPEFLTYFQNEAQLEKSRLLSDRFSAERPKGSFSTLEIQRTEQGDSAMYLCASSQNRAGYTFGSGTRLTVV.

The V and J genes are TRBV6-5 and TRBJ2-5, with D perhaps TRBD2 (5 bases). From germline, CDR1 is MNHEY and CDR2 SVGAGI. With 6 bases removed from V and 7 bases from J, the gap between germline ends came to 15 bases. This CDR3 spans 13 amino acids. This CDR3 is CASSRGVEGTQYF. The CDR3 DNA is TGTGCCAGCAGCCGGGGTGTTGAGGGGACCCAGTACTTC.

The V call is TRBV6-5, the J call TRBJ1-2; 10 bases map to TRBD1. This CDR3 is 15 amino acids long. Germline CDR1 reads MNHEY; CDR2 reads SVGAGI. Trimming at V came to 0 bases and at J to 7 bases, leaving 5 bases not matched to a gene. The CDR3 loop is CASSYSKTGGLGYTF. The CDR3 nucleotides read TGTGCCAGCAGTTACTCGAAGACAGGGGGCCTTGGCTACACCTTC.